This passage covers 21 T cell receptor beta chains from one sample sequenced in a study of early T cells in non-severe SARS-CoV-2 infection. TCRdb redid the calling of the 5' RACE reads with MiXCR, one entry per CDR3 protein. The sample gives more than 45,000 distinct CDR3 sequences, approximately 12% of which show up once; 4.5% to 5.5% is in the top ten. Sample: whole blood. The source is an adult who was a healthcare worker with PCR-confirmed SARS-CoV-2 infection or an uninfected control (not recorded which).

This clonotype was recorded a few times. The rearrangement uses TRBV28 and TRBJ1-3; possibly TRBD1 for D (5 bases). In germline, CDR1 is MDHEN, CDR2 SYDVKM. The CDR3 covers 11 residues. Trimming shortened V by 2 bases and J by 14 bases, and 10 bases separated the two germline ends. DNA for the CDR3: TGTGCCAGCAGTTTAGGGGACCCACTATATTTT. Translation: CASSLGDPLYF.

There are a few counts of this clonotype. The V gene is TRBV6-1, the J gene TRBJ2-5, with D possibly being TRBD2 (6 bases). CDR3 length: 18 amino acids. CDR1 and CDR2 (germline): MNHNS, SASEGT. The V gene lost 2 bases and the J gene lost 5 bases, with 24 bases spanning the gap. The CDR3 DNA reads as TGTGCCAGCAGTGAACCCCATCCCCTAGCGAAAATGGCGGAGACCCAGTACTTC. Translation: CASSEPHPLAKMAETQYF.

This clonotype came up a few times. This sequence joins TRBV7-2 and TRBJ2-3; D gene unclear. The CDR3 is 13 residues long. The germline CDR1 and CDR2 sequences are SGHTA and FQGNSA. Trimming shortened V by 1 base and J by 2 bases, and 4 bases separated the two germline ends. The CDR3 loop is CASSLEVTDTQYF. As DNA, the CDR3 is TGTGCCAGCAGCTTAGAAGTCACAGATACGCAGTATTTT.

This clonotype has more than one count but fewer than ten. This chain links TRBV6-2 or TRBV6-3 with TRBJ2-2; D unclear. The CDR3 runs to 13 residues. Germline assignment: CDR1 MNHEY and CDR2 SVGEGT. The V end was cut by 6 bases, the J end by 6 bases, with 11 bases between. The DNA for the CDR3 is TGTGCCAGCAGCCCCACATTTTCCGGGGAGCTGTTTTTT. It yields the protein CASSPTFSGELFF.

This clonotype was recorded a few times. V usage is TRBV30 and J usage is TRBJ1-4; possibly TRBD1 for D (5 bases). The CDR3 runs 13 residues. CDR1 GTSNPN and CDR2 SVGIG come from the germline V gene (reference sequence). Trimming pared 3 bases from V and 5 bases from J, leaving 10 bases between. The CDR3, as DNA: TGTGCCTGGAGAACGGGGCCAAATGAAAAACTGTTTTTT. Amino acid sequence: CAWRTGPNEKLFF.

This clonotype has just a few counts. The chain joins TRBV11-2 to TRBJ2-7; D gene unclear. The CDR3 extends over 14 amino acids. Germline V gene lookup returns CDR1 SGHAT and CDR2 FQNNGV. Deletions cut 0 bases from V and 0 bases from J, with 6 bases between. Here the CDR3 DNA reads TGTGCCAGCAGCTTAGACTTGGTCTCCTACGAGCAGTACTTC. It translates to CASSLDLVSYEQYF. The complete variable domain, with remaining parts taken from reference TRBV11-2 and TRBJ2-7, reads EAGVAQSPRYKIIEKRQSVAFWCNPISGHATLYWYQQILGQGPKLLIQFQNNGVVDDSQLPKDRFSAERLKGVDSTLKIQPAKLEDSAVYLCASSLDLVSYEQYFGPGTRLTVT.

This clonotype was seen more than once but under ten times. This chain connects TRBV28 to TRBJ1-2; the D gene is possibly TRBD1 (5 bases). The CDR3 extends over 13 amino acids. CDR1 and CDR2 (germline): MDHEN, SYDVKM. V lost 10 bases and J 0 bases, leaving 12 bases between the germline ends. DNA of the CDR3: TGTGCCACCACCGGGGCTCCTAACTATGGCTACACCTTC. It encodes CATTGAPNYGYTF.

This chain joins TRBV6-6 and TRBJ1-3, with a weak D call TRBD1 (5 bases). The CDR3 runs 14 residues. Germline assignment: CDR1 MNHNY and CDR2 SVGAGI (reference sequence). With 9 bases removed from V and 1 base from J, the gap between germline ends came to 13 bases. The CDR3 DNA is TGTGCCAGTTCTGGGGGAGTATCTGGAAACACCATATATTTT. Encoded protein: CASSGGVSGNTIYF.

This clonotype was counted at least ten times. The chain couples TRBV2 to TRBJ1-5; 9 nucleotides align to TRBD1. The V segment lost 7 bases and the J segment 5 bases; nucleotides outside the gene matches: 6. CDR1 is SNHLY and CDR2 is FYNNEI in the germline V gene. The CDR3 is 14 residues long. The CDR3 bases are TGTGCCAGCAAGCCGGGACAGGGATATCAGCCCCAGCATTTT. It encodes CASKPGQGYQPQHF.

This clonotype was picked up many times. The DNA of the CDR3 is TGTGCCAGCAGCCAAGATACAGGTTTGACCTATGGCTACACCTTC. Protein: CASSQDTGLTYGYTF. This chain joins TRBV3-1 and TRBJ1-2; the D gene is possibly TRBD1 (5 bases). Germline assignment: CDR1 LGHDT and CDR2 YNNKEL (reference sequence). The CDR3 covers 15 residues. Trimming stripped 0 bases from V and 4 bases from J, with 12 bases between.

The rearrangement joins TRBV12-3 or TRBV12-4 to TRBJ2-1, with a tentative D call TRBD2 (6 bases). Between the trimmed V and J ends, which lost 6 bases and 3 bases, there was a span of 12 bases. This CDR3 region has 14 residues. CDR3 coding DNA: TGTGCCAGCAGGGGCGGCGGGGACTACAATGAGCAGTTCTTC. It codes for CASRGGGDYNEQFF.

This clonotype was detected ten times or more. The rearrangement links TRBV12-3 or TRBV12-4 to TRBJ1-3, with D possibly TRBD1 on 6 matching bases. Deletions cut 6 bases from V and 2 bases from J, with 11 bases between. The CDR3 has 14 amino acids. The CDR3 DNA follows: TGTGCCAGCAGCCTCAGGGGAGCTGGAAACACCATATATTTT. Translating gives CASSLRGAGNTIYF.

This clonotype was recorded many times. This rearrangement joins TRBV11-2 to TRBJ1-1; D might be TRBD1 (5 bases). Germline lookup yields CDR1 SGHAT and CDR2 FQNNGV. There are 15 residues in the CDR3. V lost 7 bases, J lost 2 bases, and 17 bases lay in between. CDR3 residues: CASTLGRGGNTEAFF. The CDR3 region has the DNA TGTGCCAGCACCTTGGGACGGGGAGGCAACACTGAAGCTTTCTTT.

This clonotype was seen a handful of times. This chain uses TRBV12-3 or TRBV12-4 with TRBJ1-2; D may be TRBD1 (5 bases). The CDR3 consists of 12 residues. With 3 bases removed from V and 6 bases from J, the gap between germline ends came to 8 bases. The CDR3 nucleotides are TGTGCCAGCAGTTTGCGAGGGGATGGCTACACCTTC. It yields the protein CASSLRGDGYTF.

CDR3 nucleotides: TGCAGTGCTAGACGTTCCCCTGCCGCAGATACGCAGTATTTT. Translated: CSARRSPAADTQYF. The chain links TRBV20-1 to TRBJ2-3; D is ambiguous. V dropped 2 bases and J dropped 4 bases, with 13 bases sitting between them. Per the germline V gene, CDR1 is DFQATT and CDR2 is SNEGSKA (reference sequence). The CDR3 has 14 amino acids.

This chain links TRBV12-3 or TRBV12-4 with TRBJ2-1; possibly TRBD2 for D (6 bases). The germline V and J ends were trimmed by 7 bases and 5 bases, with 12 bases remaining between them. The CDR3 length is 13 residues. The CDR3 DNA sequence: TGTGCCAGCACGCGGGACGGAGACAATGAGCAGTTCTTC. Protein sequence: CASTRDGDNEQFF.

The V and J genes are TRBV29-1 and TRBJ1-2; tentative D call: TRBD1 (6 bases). Trimming left V 3 bases short and J 4 bases short, with 12 bases between. CDR3 size: 13 residues. Germline V lookup: CDR1 SQVTM, CDR2 ANQGSEA. This chain's CDR3 is CSVERGQGYGYTF. CDR3 bases: TGCAGCGTTGAGCGGGGACAAGGCTATGGCTACACCTTC.

The rearrangement links TRBV12-3 or TRBV12-4 to TRBJ1-2; TRBD1 might be the D (6 bases). V lost 6 bases and J 4 bases, leaving 12 bases between the germline ends. The CDR3 contains 13 residues. The CDR3 protein is CASSSQGFYGYTF. The CDR3 bases are TGTGCCAGCAGCTCACAGGGCTTCTATGGCTACACCTTC.

This clonotype has a handful of counts. The genes are TRBV29-1 and TRBJ2-3; D gene uncertain. Germline-derived CDR1 and CDR2 are SQVTM and ANQGSEA. This CDR3 contains 14 residues. V shed 6 bases and J shed 4 bases, with 17 bases lying between them. CDR3 coding DNA: TGCAGCGTCCCGGACGGACGGTGGCCAGATACGCAGTATTTT. This translates into CSVPDGRWPDTQYF.

The chain recombines TRBV29-1 with TRBJ1-2; D perhaps matches TRBD1 (5 bases). The CDR3 runs to 14 residues. The germline V gene has CDR1 SQVTM and CDR2 ANQGSEA. With 4 bases removed from V and 0 bases from J, the gap between germline ends came to 12 bases. The CDR3 bases are TGCAGCGTTGTAGGAGGGGAATCTAACTATGGCTACACCTTC. Translating gives CSVVGGESNYGYTF. Using reference TRBV29-1 and TRBJ1-2 for the parts outside the CDR3, the full variable domain is SAVISQKPSRDICQRGTSLTIQCQVDSQVTMMFWYRQQPGQSLTLIATANQGSEATYESGFVIDKFPISRPNLTFSTLTVSNMSPEDSSIYLCSVVGGESNYGYTFGSGTRLTVV.

The chain uses TRBV7-9 and TRBJ2-3; weak D call: TRBD1 (6 bases). Trimming took off 3 bases at V and 2 bases at J, with 15 bases between the two ends. Germline V gene lookup returns CDR1 SEHNR and CDR2 FQNEAQ (reference sequence). The CDR3 loop spans 16 amino acids. CDR3 in amino acids: CASSFPGQSITDTQYF. CDR3 sequence (DNA): TGTGCCAGCAGCTTTCCAGGACAGAGCATCACAGATACGCAGTATTTT.